This T cell receptor beta chain was captured in a study of beta chain features in type 1 diabetes. A sort by CD45RO/CCR7/CD25/CD127/CD95/CD27 yielded CD4+ naive, central memory, regulatory and stem cell-like memory cells. The table lists this clone with a few counts. Its specificity is unknown. The whole isolated RNA underwent reverse transcription, so sequencing captured expressed TCRB transcripts. This table comes from immunoSEQ multiplex PCR, and its TCRdb copy is limited to in-frame clones, with some not included. The table lists around 300,000 clones, 11% of them singletons. Broader study findings: Whether TCRB rearrangement is influenced by HLA type was left unresolved in this analysis.

The source material was naive CD4+ T cells from blood. The receptor comes from a woman aged 25-40 years in good health.

CDR3 region: CASRPDRAGSYNEQFF. DNA for the CDR3: TGTGCCAGCAGGCCCGACAGGGCCGGCTCCTACAATGAGCAGTTCTTC. The chain has TRBV7-8 and TRBJ2-1; 7 bases fit TRBD1. J lost 0 bases, V lost 6 bases, and 8 bases had no gene match. Germline V gives CDR1 SGHVS, CDR2 FQNEAQ. The CDR3 has 16 residues.